The rows below give T cell receptor beta chains drawn from one sample of a study of T cells in Graves' hyperthyroidism and ophthalmopathy. TCRdb recomputed calls from the multiplex PCR reads with MiXCR, one row per CDR3 protein. The sample includes approximately 400,000 distinct CDR3 sequences, over 12% of them seen just once. The sequenced material came from blood. These receptors were obtained from a man in his fifties or sixties with Graves' ophthalmopathy. Both conserved end residues are part of each CDR3. A D gene is named only where the DNA matches it firmly. Some rows mark clone size as missing; the rest say once, few, many or name a class of expanded clone.

v_gene	abundance	d_gene	j_gene	CDR3nt	CDR3aa
TRBV9	many	.	TRBJ2-3	TGTGCCAGCAGCGTAGGAACTATCGCAGATACGCAGTATTTT	CASSVGTIADTQYF
TRBV28	many	.	TRBJ2-1	TGTGCCAGCAGTTCCGGGCTTGTCTCCTACAATGAGCAGTTCTTC	CASSSGLVSYNEQFF
TRBV7-8	many	TRBD2	TRBJ2-2	TGTGCCAGCAGCCCAAATACGCTAAATGTCCAAACGGGAGGGGTCACCGGGGAGCTGTTTTTT	CASSPNTLNVQTGGVTGELFF
TRBV28	.	.	TRBJ2-7	TGTGCCAGCAAGACTAGTCCCTACGAGCAGTACTTC	CASKTSPYEQYF
TRBV24-1	many	.	TRBJ2-3	TGTGCCACCAGTGATGGTGACAGAGATACGCAGTATTTT	CATSDGDRDTQYF
TRBV3-1	few	.	TRBJ1-6	TGTGCCAGCAGCCCTACTAAGAAGGGGATGGGTTCACCCCTCCACTTT	CASSPTKKGMGSPLHF
TRBV5-6	once	TRBD2	TRBJ2-2	TGTGCCAGCAGCTTGTTTGGACTAGCGGGAAACACCGGGGAGCTGTTTTTT	CASSLFGLAGNTGELFF
TRBV2	.	TRBD2	TRBJ2-1	TGTGCCAGAACTAAGACTAGCGACCGCGTCGGAGAGCAGTTCTTC	CARTKTSDRVGEQFF
TRBV6-5	.	TRBD1	TRBJ1-2	TGTGCCAGCAGTTACCCGACAGGGGGCTGGCGAGGCTACACCTTC	CASSYPTGGWRGYTF
TRBV20-1	.	.	TRBJ2-6	TGCAGTGCTACACGACCAGGGGTTTCTGGGGCCAACGTCCTGACTTTC	CSATRPGVSGANVLTF
TRBV12-3/TRBV12-4	.	.	TRBJ1-5	TGTGCCAGCAGTGTGGACGGGTATCAGCCCCAGCATTTT	CASSVDGYQPQHF
TRBV3-1	.	TRBD1	TRBJ1-2	TGTGCCAGCAGCCGCCTAGAGGGGGCAGATGGCTACACCTTC	CASSRLEGADGYTF
TRBV29-1	many	.	TRBJ1-2	TGCAGCGTAAAACCAACCCAGGGTGGCCATGGCTACACCTTC	CSVKPTQGGHGYTF
TRBV7-9	many	.	TRBJ2-7	TGTGCCAGCAGCCCCTCTAGCGTACCCTCCTACGAGCAGTACTTC	CASSPSSVPSYEQYF
TRBV7-9	many	.	TRBJ1-6	TGTGCCAGCAGCCGGGACATTTCAAGCTCCTATAATTCACCCCTCCACTTT	CASSRDISSSYNSPLHF
TRBV30	few	TRBD2	TRBJ2-3	TGTGCCTGGCGATTTGGACTAGCGGGAGCAGATACGCAGTATTTT	CAWRFGLAGADTQYF
TRBV28	.	TRBD2	TRBJ2-3	TGTGCCAGCCTTGGACTAGCGGGAGGAAAGACAGATACGCAGTATTTT	CASLGLAGGKTDTQYF
TRBV20-1	many	TRBD2	TRBJ2-7	TGCAGTGCTAGTATTAGCGGGAGGTGGGAAGAGCAGTACTTC	CSASISGRWEEQYF